The clone carrying this T cell receptor (beta chain) was seen a few times. Antigen: not known. The data were taken from a study of post-analysis software for immune sequencing data. As for the study in general: Patients had relapsing-remitting, secondary progressive or progressive-relapsing multiple sclerosis; some lacked subtype. The study, taken as a whole, reports: Multiple sclerosis was associated with a significant reduction in normalized Chao1 diversity relative to controls. With TRBV5-6, TRBV5-1 and TRBV20-1 included, about five TRBV segments were more frequent in patients than in controls.

The trim removed 2 bases at V and 4 bases at J, leaving 6 bases unmatched. The CDR3 is 15 residues long. Looked up from germline, CDR1 is MGHRA and CDR2 is YSYEKL. Unique molecular identifiers were present in the TCR beta cDNA libraries. Each CDR3 protein gets one entry after TCRdb re-called the PCR reads with MiXCR. The sample comprises about 540,000 distinct CDR3 sequences, around a third of which are singletons, and approximately 5.4% rests with the top ten. The rearrangement uses TRBV4-1 and TRBJ1-2, with TRBD1 identical over 8 bases. Sequenced: blood. This TCR was sampled from a girl aged 2-17 years with multiple sclerosis. CDR3 DNA: TGCGCCAGCAGCCAATCGGGGACAGGAATCTATGGCTACACCTTC. Translating it yields CASSQSGTGIYGYTF.